The rows below give T cell receptor beta chains drawn from one sample of a study of shared clonotypes between healthy human individuals. Assay used: immunoSEQ multiplex PCR; TCRdb lists only in-frame clones, some missing. Of about 2.4 million clones in the sample, approximately 94% were seen once. Sequenced input: naive CD4+ T cells from PBMCs. The receptors were sampled from a man between 18 and 29 years old in good health. Some clones in this sample may be carry-over from other donors' samples. Each CDR3 is given with its conserved first and last residue. D genes are given only for firm matches. Expanded clones are given a class, and other clones once, few, many or no size at all.

j_gene: TRBJ2-1; d_gene: -; v_gene: TRBV7-9; abundance: -; CDR3nt: TGTGCCAGCAGCCCAGGGGGGGTCCCAATGAGTTATTTCCATGAGCAGTTCTTC; CDR3aa: CASSPGGVPMSYFHEQFF
j_gene: TRBJ1-1; d_gene: -; v_gene: TRBV5-1; abundance: -; CDR3nt: TGCGCCAGCAGCTTGAATCCTGACATGAACACTGAAGCTTTCTTT; CDR3aa: CASSLNPDMNTEAFF
j_gene: TRBJ1-3; d_gene: -; v_gene: TRBV28; abundance: -; CDR3nt: TGTGCCAGCAGTGCCTCTTCTGGAAACACCATATATTTT; CDR3aa: CASSASSGNTIYF
j_gene: TRBJ2-7; d_gene: TRBD2; v_gene: TRBV28; abundance: once; CDR3nt: TGTGCCAGCATCACCCCGCGGCGCGGGAGTAACTACGAGCAGTACTTC; CDR3aa: CASITPRRGSNYEQYF
j_gene: TRBJ1-2; d_gene: -; v_gene: TRBV28; abundance: -; CDR3nt: TGTGCCAGCAGTTTATTGGCCGGGGCGAGTGGCTACACCTTC; CDR3aa: CASSLLAGASGYTF
j_gene: TRBJ2-2; d_gene: TRBD1; v_gene: TRBV5-1; abundance: -; CDR3nt: TGCGCCAGCAGCTTGGTCCAGGGACAGGAAAGGTTCACCGGGGAGCTGTTTTTT; CDR3aa: CASSLVQGQERFTGELFF
j_gene: TRBJ1-3; d_gene: TRBD1; v_gene: TRBV6-6; abundance: -; CDR3nt: TGTGCCAGCACCCGACAGGGGGCGGCTGGAAACACCATATATTTT; CDR3aa: CASTRQGAAGNTIYF
j_gene: TRBJ1-1; d_gene: -; v_gene: TRBV2; abundance: -; CDR3nt: TGTGCCAGCAGTTATGACAGACGGACTGAAGCTTTCTTT; CDR3aa: CASSYDRRTEAFF
j_gene: TRBJ1-5; d_gene: -; v_gene: TRBV28; abundance: -; CDR3nt: TGTGCCAGCAGCCTTAGGATTGCGCCCCAGCATTTT; CDR3aa: CASSLRIAPQHF
j_gene: TRBJ2-1; d_gene: -; v_gene: TRBV2; abundance: -; CDR3nt: TGTGCCAAAGCTCGACAGGTGTCCTACAATGAGCAGTTCTTC; CDR3aa: CAKARQVSYNEQFF